Following are 3 T cell receptor beta chains from one sample sequenced in a study of blood T cell repertoires in COVID-19. Clones were read by immunoSEQ multiplex PCR, and TCRdb kept only the in-frame ones, dropping some. The data hold 200,000 to 250,000 clones, with 85% observed a single time. Sequencing input: peripheral blood. The receptors come from a man aged 40-55 years with acute or convalescent COVID-19.

This sequence joins TRBV28 and TRBJ1-5; 8 bases fit TRBD1. The junction had 7 bases not matched to a gene; V was cut back by 4 bases and J by 8 bases. CDR3 length: 14 residues. Germline loops: CDR1 MDHEN, CDR2 SYDVKM. The CDR3 loop reads CASSSGGQAEPQHF. The CDR3 DNA reads TGTGCCAGCAGTTCAGGGGGCCAGGCGGAGCCCCAGCATTTT.

This clone was detected a few times. The genes are TRBV9 and TRBJ1-2; 7 bases fit TRBD1. CDR1 is SGDLS and CDR2 is YYNGEE in the germline V gene. V shed 3 bases, J shed 1 base, and the junction held 3 bases outside the gene matches. This CDR3 spans 14 amino acids. CDR3: CASSAQGGNYGYTF. As DNA, the CDR3 is TGTGCCAGCAGCGCCCAGGGGGGTAACTATGGCTACACCTTC.

This sequence joins TRBV5-1 and TRBJ1-6; D is unclear. The CDR3 contains 17 residues. V lost 4 bases to trimming and J lost 0 bases, with 14 bases between them. Germline V gene lookup returns CDR1 SGHRS and CDR2 YFSETQ. This CDR3 reads CASSPTPRSSYNSPLHF. CDR3 DNA sequence: TGCGCCAGCAGCCCGACCCCGCGGAGCTCCTATAATTCACCCCTCCACTTT. The full variable domain, completed using reference TRBV5-1 and TRBJ1-6, is KAGVTQTPRYLIKTRGQQVTLSCSPISGHRSVSWYQQTPGQGLQFLFEYFSETQRNKGNFPGRFSGRQFSNSRSEMNVSTLELGDSALYLCASSPTPRSSYNSPLHFGNGTRLTVT.